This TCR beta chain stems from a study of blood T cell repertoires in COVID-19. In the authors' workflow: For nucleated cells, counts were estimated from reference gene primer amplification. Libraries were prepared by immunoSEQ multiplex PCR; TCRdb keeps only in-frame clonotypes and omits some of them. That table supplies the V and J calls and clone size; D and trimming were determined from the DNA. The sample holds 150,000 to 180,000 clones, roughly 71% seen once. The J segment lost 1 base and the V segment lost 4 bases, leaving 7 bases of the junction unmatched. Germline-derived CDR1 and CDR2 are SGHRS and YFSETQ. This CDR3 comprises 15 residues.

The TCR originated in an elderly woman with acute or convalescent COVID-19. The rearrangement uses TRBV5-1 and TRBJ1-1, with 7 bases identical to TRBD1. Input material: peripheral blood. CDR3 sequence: CASSAGQRKNTEAFF. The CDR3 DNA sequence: TGCGCCAGCAGCGCGGGACAGAGAAAGAACACTGAAGCTTTCTTT.